This is a list of T cell receptor beta chains from one sample in a study of T cells expressing NK-cell markers. TCRdb processed the 5' RACE reads again and assigns one entry to each CDR3 protein, with no DNA. The sample holds over 4,500 distinct CDR3 sequences. Material: blood T cells: a sorted CD56 or NKG2C T cell subset, CD4+ or CD8+ T cells, or bulk PBMC T cells (not recorded which). The receptor set was obtained from a man in his late teens or twenties in good health. Each CDR3 is given with its conserved first and last residue. A row's size may be missing; if present it is once, few, many or a size class.

j_gene,abundance,v_gene,CDR3aa
TRBJ2-3,NA,TRBV6-2/TRBV6-3,CASSFPTLAGVSDTQYF
TRBJ2-2,NA,TRBV24-1,CATSDLRDTGELFF
TRBJ1-5,NA,TRBV28,CASSWTGVRQPQHF
TRBJ2-1,NA,TRBV12-3/TRBV12-4,CASTPGARSSYNEQFF
TRBJ1-1,large,TRBV20-1,CSARGAGSDTEAFF
TRBJ2-1,NA,TRBV6-1,CASSEEAGTPNEQFF
TRBJ2-1,NA,TRBV27,CASHPTSGRINEQFF
TRBJ1-2,NA,TRBV7-9,CASSPYWGAVNYGYTF
TRBJ2-7,NA,TRBV27,CASSPTTSDYEQYF
TRBJ2-1,NA,TRBV6-4,CASSAYSGTSGIVLFF
TRBJ2-2,NA,TRBV6-1,CASRQGSPGELFF
TRBJ2-1,medium-sized,TRBV7-6,CAISPGEGHGDEQFF
TRBJ2-1,NA,TRBV15,CATSSRAGNEQFF
TRBJ2-5,NA,TRBV5-1,CASSLRETQYF
TRBJ2-1,NA,TRBV20-1,CSARGLAEFNEQFF
TRBJ1-1,NA,TRBV30,CASALMNTEAFF
TRBJ1-3,NA,TRBV10-2,CASREQSSGNTIYF
TRBJ2-2,NA,TRBV4-1,CASSQVTGGANTGELFF
TRBJ2-1,NA,TRBV29-1,CSVAGDGHNEQFF
TRBJ1-1,NA,TRBV5-1,CASSWTTGTVNTEAFF
TRBJ2-1,NA,TRBV19,CASSIGEDIDEQFF
TRBJ2-3,NA,TRBV5-1,CASSLRTGKVADTQYF
TRBJ2-2,NA,TRBV4-2,CASSQGLDRGTSGNTGELFF
TRBJ2-6,NA,TRBV27,CASSLGGNFGANVLTF
TRBJ2-1,NA,TRBV2,CASSPGVATYNEQFF
TRBJ2-7,NA,TRBV7-9,CASSLDSNEQYF
TRBJ2-3,NA,TRBV7-6,CASSLVPGWGDTQYF